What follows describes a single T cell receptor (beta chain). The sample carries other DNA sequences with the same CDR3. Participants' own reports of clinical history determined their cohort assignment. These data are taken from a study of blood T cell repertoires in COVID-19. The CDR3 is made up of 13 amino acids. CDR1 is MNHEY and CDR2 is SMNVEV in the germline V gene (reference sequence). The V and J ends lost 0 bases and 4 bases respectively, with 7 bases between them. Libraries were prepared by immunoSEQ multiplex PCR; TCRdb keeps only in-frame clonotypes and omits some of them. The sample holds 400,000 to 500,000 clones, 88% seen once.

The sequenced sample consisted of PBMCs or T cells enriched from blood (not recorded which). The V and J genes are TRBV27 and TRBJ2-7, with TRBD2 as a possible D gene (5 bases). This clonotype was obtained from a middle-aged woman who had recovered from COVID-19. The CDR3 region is CASSLSSGYEQYF. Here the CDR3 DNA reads TGTGCCAGCAGTTTATCGTCGGGGTACGAGCAGTACTTC.